The entry that follows covers one TCR beta chain sequence. Germline V CDR1 and CDR2: WNHNN, SYGVQD (reference sequence). V lost 10 bases and J lost 6; bases outside the gene matches: 3. The CDR3 has 11 amino acids. This sample was taken from a study of blood T cell repertoires in COVID-19. Across the study: Acute and convalescent COVID-19 specimens originated in the United States, Italy and Spain. The analysed material was cDNA or gDNA that came from T cells, B-cell-depleted T cells, or PBMCs.

Authors' methods: By means of reference gene primer amplification, nucleated cell counts were estimated. Data came from immunoSEQ multiplex PCR; TCRdb stores just in-frame clones and leaves some out. The V and J calls and clone size come from that table; D and trimming were worked out from the DNA. The sample consists of 55,000 to 90,000 clones, more than 70% of them appearing once. The chain is built from TRBV10-1 and TRBJ2-1; 7 bases map to TRBD2. The specimen sequenced was peripheral blood. The TCR originated in a human donor in a cohort sampled during active COVID-19. CDR3 nucleotides: TGCGCCACAGGACTAGGCAATGAGCAGTTCTTC. This sequence encodes CATGLGNEQFF.